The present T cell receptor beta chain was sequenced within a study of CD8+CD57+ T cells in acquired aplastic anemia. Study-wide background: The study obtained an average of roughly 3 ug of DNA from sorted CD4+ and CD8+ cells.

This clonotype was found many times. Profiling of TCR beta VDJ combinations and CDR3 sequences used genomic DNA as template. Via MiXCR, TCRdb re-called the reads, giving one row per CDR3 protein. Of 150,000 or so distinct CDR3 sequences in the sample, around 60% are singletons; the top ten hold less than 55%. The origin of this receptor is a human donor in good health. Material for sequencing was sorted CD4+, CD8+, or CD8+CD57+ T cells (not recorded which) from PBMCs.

The CDR3, as DNA: TGCGCCAGCAGCTTGGTGTCCGGGGAGCTGTTTTTT. Residues: CASSLVSGELFF. This chain joins TRBV5-1 and TRBJ2-2; D is undetermined. Germline-derived CDR1 and CDR2 are SGHRS and YFSETQ. This CDR3 is built from 12 residues. Trimming removed 0 bases at V and 6 bases at J, with 3 bases between.